This TCR beta chain was recorded in a study of T cell changes during pregnancy in multiple sclerosis. The CDR3 runs 15 residues. J lost 1 base, V lost 4 bases, and 8 bases had no gene match. CDR1 is SGDLS, CDR2 YYNGEE, per germline. The assay was immunoSEQ multiplex PCR, and TCRdb's table has in-frame clones only and misses some. The sample has more than 25,000 clones; approximately 90% are singletons. This TCR came from a female donor in good health, enrolled as a control in a pregnancy study. Sequencing used peripheral blood, obtained in the first trimester of pregnancy. The J gene is TRBJ2-7, the V gene TRBV9, with TRBD2 matching over 7 bases. This CDR3 reads CASSLGGSGSYEQYF. For the CDR3, the DNA is TGTGCCAGCAGCCTGGGGGGGAGCGGGTCCTACGAGCAGTACTTC.